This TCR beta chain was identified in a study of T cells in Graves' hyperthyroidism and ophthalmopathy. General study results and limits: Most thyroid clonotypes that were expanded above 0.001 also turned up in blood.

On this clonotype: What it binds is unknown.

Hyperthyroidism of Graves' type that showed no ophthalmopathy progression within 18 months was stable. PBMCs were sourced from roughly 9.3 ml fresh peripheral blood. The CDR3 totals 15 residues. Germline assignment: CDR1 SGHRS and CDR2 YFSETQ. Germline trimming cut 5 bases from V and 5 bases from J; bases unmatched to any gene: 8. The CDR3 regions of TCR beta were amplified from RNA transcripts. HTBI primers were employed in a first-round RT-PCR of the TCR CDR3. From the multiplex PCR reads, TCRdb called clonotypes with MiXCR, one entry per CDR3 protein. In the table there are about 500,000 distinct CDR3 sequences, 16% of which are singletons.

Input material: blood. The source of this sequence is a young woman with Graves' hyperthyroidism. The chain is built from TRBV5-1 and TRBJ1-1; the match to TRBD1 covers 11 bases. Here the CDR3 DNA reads TGCGCCAGCAGTTTTGCCGGGGACAGGGGGACTGAAGCTTTCTTT. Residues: CASSFAGDRGTEAFF.